The 20 T cell receptor beta chains below were found in one sample sequenced in a study of beta chain features in type 1 diabetes. No antigen is known for these receptors. Study-wide results and caveats: A moderate, significant TCRB CDR3 shortening appeared in type 1 diabetes across four CD4+ subsets.

Reverse transcription of all isolated RNA meant that expressed TCRB transcripts were sequenced. Generated by immunoSEQ multiplex PCR, the TCRdb table keeps only in-frame clones and is missing some. The data contain under 350,000 clones, roughly 24% of them singletons. The sequenced material came from naive CD4+ T cells from blood. Receptor source: a woman aged 25 to 45 with type 1 diabetes.

The sample holds a few counts of this clone. The chain carries TRBV30 and TRBJ1-1; the match to TRBD1 covers 8 bases. Germline V lookup: CDR1 GTSNPN, CDR2 SVGIG (reference sequence). The CDR3 is 15 amino acids. J lost 1 base, V lost 3 bases, and 7 bases had no gene match. CDR3 nucleotide sequence: TGTGCCTGGAGGACAAGGGACAGGTCGAACACTGAAGCTTTCTTT. Amino acid sequence: CAWRTRDRSNTEAFF.

The sample holds a few counts of this clone. Here the CDR3 reads CASSHREGRQPQHF. The CDR3 nucleotides are TGTGCCAGTAGTCATCGGGAGGGCCGTCAGCCCCAGCATTTT. The chain links TRBV19 to TRBJ1-5; D not resolved. This CDR3 has 14 amino acids. CDR1 LNHDA and CDR2 SQIVND come from the germline V gene (reference sequence). V was trimmed by 5 bases and J by 6 bases, leaving 14 bases between them.

This clone came up a few times. The V and J genes are TRBV12-5 and TRBJ2-1; 8 bases are a match to TRBD2. The length of the CDR3 is 12 residues. CDR1 is LGHNT, CDR2 FRNRAP, per germline. V lost 6 bases, J lost 9 bases, and 4 bases stayed unmatched. The CDR3: CASGLSGSEQFF. CDR3 bases: TGTGCTAGTGGACTCAGCGGGAGTGAGCAGTTCTTC.

There are a few counts of this clone. The chain combines TRBV7-9 with TRBJ1-1; 7 positions match TRBD1. Germline CDR1 reads SEHNR; CDR2 reads FQNEAQ (reference sequence). V dropped 9 bases and J dropped 3; count of bases not matched to a gene: 7. The CDR3 is made up of 13 amino acids. In nucleotides, the CDR3 is TGTGCCAGTGGGACAGAGACCTACACTGAAGCTTTCTTT. Translated: CASGTETYTEAFF.

The table lists this clone with a few counts. The genes are TRBV15 and TRBJ2-1; 8 positions match TRBD1. The J segment lost 1 base and the V segment lost 5 bases, leaving 10 bases of the junction unmatched. The CDR3 is 17 amino acids. Germline CDR1 is LNHNV and CDR2 is YYDKDF (reference sequence). CDR3 in amino acids: CATSPGQGRSSYNEQFF. The CDR3 coding sequence is TGTGCCACCAGCCCCGGACAGGGCCGGAGTTCCTACAATGAGCAGTTCTTC.

This clone has only a few counts. This chain joins TRBV15 and TRBJ2-1, with D uncertain. Germline V CDR1 and CDR2: LNHNV, YYDKDF (reference sequence). The CDR3 spans 14 residues. Trimming removed 0 bases from V and 7 bases from J, with 10 bases in between. CDR3 in amino acids: CATSRDNPLNEQFF. The DNA for the CDR3 is TGTGCCACCAGCAGAGATAACCCTCTAAATGAGCAGTTCTTC.

The rearrangement uses TRBV5-1 and TRBJ1-2; 8 bases fit TRBD1. CDR1 and CDR2 from the germline V gene are SGHRS and YFSETQ. With 4 bases clipped from V and 9 bases from J, the junction kept 14 bases outside the gene matches. This CDR3 is 15 amino acids long. CDR3 region: CASSDSQGAGTSYTF. Written as DNA, the CDR3 is TGCGCCAGCAGCGATTCGCAGGGGGCCGGCACTAGCTACACCTTC.

This clone was found a few times. The gene calls are TRBV9 and TRBJ2-3, with D tentatively TRBD2 (6 bases). The V end was cut by 3 bases, the J end by 5 bases, with 19 bases between. The CDR3 length is 16 residues. From germline, CDR1 is SGDLS and CDR2 YYNGEE. CDR3 region: CASSASRGLALDTQYF. CDR3 nucleotide sequence: TGTGCCAGCAGCGCATCCAGAGGCCTAGCGTTAGATACGCAGTATTTT.

V gene TRBV18 combines with J gene TRBJ2-3; 7 nucleotides match TRBD1. CDR3 length: 14 residues. J was trimmed by 1 base and V by 3 bases; bases with no gene match: 1. Germline-derived CDR1 and CDR2 are KGHSH and LQKENI. The CDR3 spells CASSPGQRTDTQYF. For the CDR3, the DNA is TGTGCCAGCTCACCGGGACAGCGCACAGATACGCAGTATTTT. The whole variable domain, remainder taken from reference TRBV18 and TRBJ2-3, is NAGVMQNPRHLVRRRGQEARLRCSPMKGHSHVYWYRQLPEEGLKFMVYLQKENIIDESGMPKERFSAEFPKEGPSILRIQQVVRGDSAAYFCASSPGQRTDTQYFGPGTRLTVL.

This clone came up a few times. The rearrangement uses TRBV25-1 and TRBJ2-3; 9 bases agree with TRBD2. The CDR3 sequence is 12 residues long. The V and J ends lost 6 bases and 5 bases, in that order; junction bases with no gene match: 0. The germline CDR1 and CDR2 sequences are MGHDK and SYGVNS. CDR3 sequence reads: CASRLAGDTQYF. The CDR3, as DNA: TGTGCCAGCAGACTAGCGGGAGATACGCAGTATTTT.

The chain combines TRBV18 with TRBJ1-5; TRBD1 is a possible D gene (6 bases). This CDR3 has 15 amino acids. Germline V gene lookup returns CDR1 KGHSH and CDR2 LQKENI. Between the trimmed V and J ends, which lost 4 bases and 0 bases, there was a span of 10 bases. The CDR3, as DNA: TGTGCCAGCTCACTAGAACAGGGTAGCAATCAGCCCCAGCATTTT. This translates into CASSLEQGSNQPQHF. The whole variable domain, remainder taken from reference TRBV18 and TRBJ1-5, is NAGVMQNPRHLVRRRGQEARLRCSPMKGHSHVYWYRQLPEEGLKFMVYLQKENIIDESGMPKERFSAEFPKEGPSILRIQQVVRGDSAAYFCASSLEQGSNQPQHFGDGTRLSIL.

This clone has only a few counts. The chain joins TRBV11-2 to TRBJ2-2; the match to TRBD2 covers 10 bases. With V trimmed by 10 bases and J by 7 bases, 12 bases remained unmatched. Per germline, CDR1 SGHAT and CDR2 FQNNGV. This CDR3 comprises 15 residues. This chain's CDR3 is CAIAGTSDPHGELFF. CDR3 in DNA: TGTGCCATCGCCGGGACTAGCGACCCCCACGGGGAGCTGTTTTTT.

This clone has just a few counts. The rearrangement uses TRBV21-1 and TRBJ2-5; the listed D gene, TRBD2, was not tested against the DNA. TRBV21-1 represents a pseudogene. This CDR3 comprises 14 residues. CDR3 sequence: CATLGAGGWETQYF. The CDR3 DNA is TGTGCCACCTTGGGGGCGGGAGGTTGGGAGACCCAGTACTTC.

This clone was seen a few times. The J gene is TRBJ1-1, the V gene TRBV23-1, with D maybe TRBD1 (6 bases). TRBV23-1 is identified as an open reading frame with a role that is uncertain. The CDR3 extends over 17 amino acids. V lost 0 bases and J 4 bases, leaving 18 bases between the germline ends. CDR3 nucleotides: TGCGCCAGCAGTCAATCGCGAGTTGTGGGGGCTGGCACTGAAGCTTTCTTT. Translated: CASSQSRVVGAGTEAFF.

The chain joins TRBV5-1 to TRBJ2-1; D ambiguous. Germline lookup yields CDR1 SGHRS and CDR2 YFSETQ. This CDR3 contains 13 residues. Trimming left V 1 base short and J 7 bases short, with 9 bases between. CDR3 amino acids: CASSLYSLNEQFF. The CDR3 DNA follows: TGCGCCAGCAGCTTGTATAGCCTGAATGAGCAGTTCTTC.

The chain employs TRBV7-9 and TRBJ2-3, with 12 bases fitting TRBD1. CDR1 is SEHNR, CDR2 FQNEAQ, per germline (reference sequence). Trimming at V came to 5 bases and at J to 5 bases, leaving 5 bases not matched to a gene. This CDR3 has 15 amino acids. CDR3 residues: CASSPRDRGQDTQYF. CDR3 bases: TGTGCCAGCAGCCCCCGGGACAGGGGGCAAGATACGCAGTATTTT.

This clone occurred a few times. In DNA, the CDR3 is TGCGCCAGCAGCTTGTGGCTAGCGGGAGGTAATGAGCAGTTCTTC. This translates into CASSLWLAGGNEQFF. The chain carries TRBV5-1 and TRBJ2-1; 11 positions match TRBD2. CDR1 and CDR2 (germline): SGHRS, YFSETQ. The CDR3 spans 15 residues. Trimming took 1 base from V and 7 from J; bases not matched to a gene: 4.

This clone showed up just a few times. The V gene is TRBV11-3, the J gene TRBJ2-1; D gene ambiguous. Germline CDR1 is SGHNT and CDR2 is YENEEA. This CDR3 has 15 residues. The ends were cut back, 1 base at V and 0 bases at J, with 7 bases in the middle. DNA for the CDR3: TGTGCCAGCAGCTTAGGCGGAAGCTCCTACAATGAGCAGTTCTTC. Translating it yields CASSLGGSSYNEQFF.

The chain couples TRBV2 to TRBJ1-1; no clear D. With 1 base removed from V and 6 bases from J, the gap between germline ends came to 6 bases. Germline CDR1 is SNHLY and CDR2 is FYNNEI. The CDR3 is 12 residues long. The CDR3 is CASSEDRPEAFF. CDR3 bases: TGTGCCAGCAGTGAAGACAGACCTGAAGCTTTCTTT.

The rearrangement links TRBV7-8 to TRBJ2-1, with D unresolved. CDR1 is SGHVS and CDR2 is FQNEAQ in the germline V gene. The CDR3 runs 12 residues. Trimming took off 8 bases at V and 6 bases at J, with 11 bases between the two ends. The CDR3: CASAVGINEQFF. The CDR3 DNA reads as TGTGCCAGCGCGGTCGGCATCAATGAGCAGTTCTTC.